These 21 T cell receptor beta chains were all obtained from the same sample, sequenced in a study of cytomegalovirus exposure and HLA in healthy donors. Primers for the PCR totalled 60 Vbeta and 13 Jbeta. Some clones are missing from TCRdb's copy, which holds only in-frame ones; the method was immunoSEQ multiplex PCR. The sample carries fewer than 200,000 clones, roughly 82% recorded once. Sequencing was performed on PBMCs. These receptors were collected from a girl aged 2 to 9 in good health and CMV-seropositive.

The genes are TRBV6-4 and TRBJ1-5; D call uncertain. Germline V lookup: CDR1 MRHNA, CDR2 SNTAGT. This CDR3 is built from 11 residues. Trimming took 8 bases from V and 4 from J, leaving 6 bases between them. The CDR3 DNA reads as TGTGCCAGCGGGGAGAATCAGCCCCAGCATTTT. Translating it yields CASGENQPQHF.

About this clone itself: Germline is not matched at one junction end, which may reflect a read error. The CDR3 is CASSLNSAEAFF. The CDR3 DNA reads as TGTGCCAGCAGTTTGAATTCAGCTGAAGCTTTCTTT. The chain uses TRBV5-1 and TRBJ1-1; D is uncertain. In germline, CDR1 is SGHRS, CDR2 YFSETQ. There are 12 residues in the CDR3.

V gene TRBV5-1 combines with J gene TRBJ2-7, with D possibly being TRBD1 (6 bases). The V and J ends lost 3 bases and 2 bases respectively, with 12 bases between them. This CDR3 has 14 amino acids. Germline CDR1 SGHRS, CDR2 YFSETQ. CDR3 nucleotides: TGCGCCAGCAGCTCCGGACGGGACACCTACGAGCAGTACTTC. It codes for CASSSGRDTYEQYF.

This sequence joins TRBV5-8 and TRBJ2-7; D is undetermined. The CDR3 sequence is 15 residues long. From germline, CDR1 is SGHTS and CDR2 YDEGEE. With 5 bases removed from V and 5 bases from J, the gap between germline ends came to 20 bases. CDR3 nucleotide sequence: TGTGCCAGCAGTCCCACATTCGATCCCCAGAACGAGCAGTACTTC. This codes for CASSPTFDPQNEQYF.

The chain carries TRBV15 and TRBJ1-5, with D perhaps TRBD1 (5 bases). CDR3 length: 15 residues. CDR1 and CDR2 (germline): LNHNV, YYDKDF (reference sequence). Trimming shortened V by 0 bases and J by 4 bases, and 10 bases separated the two germline ends. CDR3 residues: CATSREQAYNQPQHF. The CDR3 bases are TGTGCCACCAGCAGAGAACAGGCATATAATCAGCCCCAGCATTTT. Combining the CDR3 with reference TRBV15 and TRBJ1-5 gives the whole variable domain DAMVIQNPRYQVTQFGKPVTLSCSQTLNHNVMYWYQQKSSQAPKLLFHYYDKDFNNEADTPDNFQSRRPNTSFCFLDIRSPGLGDTAMYLCATSREQAYNQPQHFGDGTRLSIL.

The chain combines TRBV15 with TRBJ1-2, with 9 bases lining up with TRBD1. The CDR3 spans 18 residues. Germline-derived CDR1 and CDR2 are LNHNV and YYDKDF (reference sequence). Trimming removed 4 bases from V and 5 bases from J; junction bases left unmatched: 17. The CDR3: CATSMAGTGPLTRYGYTF. In nucleotides, the CDR3 is TGTGCCACCAGCATGGCAGGGACAGGGCCATTAACCCGGTATGGCTACACCTTC.

The V gene is TRBV30, the J gene TRBJ1-5; no definite D call. V shed 1 base and J shed 4 bases, with 11 bases lying between them. The V gene's germline CDR1 is GTSNPN and CDR2 SVGIG (reference sequence). This CDR3 comprises 14 residues. The CDR3 nucleotides read TGTGCCTGGAGTGCTGCGGGTAGAAATCAGCCCCAGCATTTT. The encoded protein is CAWSAAGRNQPQHF.

The J gene is TRBJ1-1, the V gene TRBV6-5; D remains unclear. The V gene lost 8 bases and the J gene lost 1 base, with 14 bases spanning the gap. The CDR3 spans 14 residues. Germline CDR1 is MNHEY and CDR2 is SVGAGI. The CDR3 sequence: CASGPGYKNTEAFF. The CDR3 coding sequence is TGTGCCAGCGGCCCCGGGTACAAGAACACTGAAGCTTTCTTT.

A few counts support this clone. The V and J genes are TRBV6-1 and TRBJ1-2; D is unclear. There are 14 residues in the CDR3. Trimming stripped 3 bases from V and 6 bases from J, with 14 bases between. Germline V lookup: CDR1 MNHNS, CDR2 SASEGT. DNA for the CDR3: TGTGCCAGCAGTGACCACGGCCGGGTTAATGGCTACACCTTC. Translation gives CASSDHGRVNGYTF.

The CDR3 protein is CASSLDSTTEAFF. The CDR3 region has the DNA TGCGCCAGCAGCCTTGACAGTACCACTGAAGCTTTCTTT. This chain links TRBV5-1 with TRBJ1-1; D possibly corresponds to TRBD1 (5 bases). V dropped 4 bases and J dropped 4 bases, with 11 bases sitting between them. The germline V gene encodes CDR1 SGHRS and CDR2 YFSETQ. The CDR3 totals 13 residues.

The J gene is TRBJ1-2, the V gene TRBV6-5, with TRBD1 identical over 9 bases. The junction had 0 bases not matched to a gene; V was cut back by 5 bases and J by 2 bases. The CDR3 spans 13 residues. Germline CDR1 is MNHEY and CDR2 is SVGAGI. Here the CDR3 reads CASSDRGNYGYTF. For the CDR3, the DNA is TGTGCCAGCAGTGACAGGGGGAACTATGGCTACACCTTC.

V usage is TRBV7-3 and J usage is TRBJ2-2, with TRBD2 matching 13 bases. CDR1 and CDR2 (germline): SGHTA, FQGTGA. V lost 8 bases to trimming and J lost 4 bases; unmatched junction nucleotides: 1. CDR3 length: 14 residues. CDR3 protein: CASGLAGVTGELFF. DNA for the CDR3: TGTGCCAGCGGACTAGCGGGAGTCACCGGGGAGCTGTTTTTT.

The chain employs TRBV7-2 and TRBJ1-2, with 7 nucleotides matching TRBD1. The CDR3 is 14 residues long. J was trimmed by 7 bases and V by 8 bases; bases with no gene match: 13. Germline V gives CDR1 SGHTA, CDR2 FQGNSA. CDR3: CASLLRGLDGGYTF. As DNA, the CDR3 is TGTGCCAGCTTACTTAGGGGGCTAGATGGTGGCTACACCTTC.

This chain connects TRBV27 to TRBJ2-1; 12 bases align to TRBD2. The germline V gene has CDR1 MNHEY and CDR2 SMNVEV (reference sequence). The CDR3 is 17 amino acids. Germline trimming cut 5 bases from V and 4 bases from J; bases unmatched to any gene: 9. CDR3 protein: CASSPLAGGPDYNEQFF. CDR3 sequence (DNA): TGTGCCAGCAGTCCCCTAGCGGGAGGGCCTGATTACAATGAGCAGTTCTTC.

The chain uses TRBV5-4 and TRBJ2-2, with TRBD2 matching over 8 bases. V lost 4 bases, J lost 3 bases, and 8 bases stayed unmatched. The CDR3 is 16 amino acids. Germline CDR1 reads SGHNT; CDR2 reads YYREEE (reference sequence). The CDR3 region has the DNA TGTGCCAGCAGCCGCGGAGGGACTAGTTACACCGGGGAGCTGTTTTTT. Amino acids: CASSRGGTSYTGELFF.

The gene calls are TRBV7-6 and TRBJ1-6; maybe TRBD1 (5 bases). Trimming stripped 3 bases from V and 7 bases from J, with 10 bases between. The germline V gene encodes CDR1 SGHVS and CDR2 FNYEAQ. CDR3 length: 14 amino acids. The CDR3 loop reads CASSLEGWNSPLHF. Here the CDR3 DNA reads TGTGCCAGCAGCTTGGAGGGGTGGAATTCACCCCTCCACTTT.

This clone showed up just a few times. The chain is built from TRBV6-1 and TRBJ1-2; D is perhaps TRBD1 (6 bases). The CDR3 has 13 amino acids. V was clipped by 6 bases and J by 3 bases, with 11 bases between them. Germline lookup yields CDR1 MNHNS and CDR2 SASEGT. CDR3 region: CASRDRRDYGYTF. The CDR3 nucleotides are TGTGCCAGCAGGGACAGACGGGACTATGGCTACACCTTC.

The gene calls are TRBV20-1 and TRBJ2-7; 7 bases agree with TRBD1. The CDR3 runs to 11 residues. With 4 bases clipped from V and 5 bases from J, the junction kept 2 bases outside the gene matches. Germline values: CDR1 DFQATT, CDR2 SNEGSKA (reference sequence). In DNA form, the CDR3 reads TGCAGTGCTACTCAGGGGGACGAGCAGTACTTC. Residues: CSATQGDEQYF.

V usage is TRBV19 and J usage is TRBJ2-1, with D possibly matching TRBD1 (6 bases). The length of the CDR3 is 12 residues. Trimming pared 0 bases from V and 10 bases from J, leaving 7 bases between. Germline V gene lookup returns CDR1 LNHDA and CDR2 SQIVND (reference sequence). In nucleotides, the CDR3 is TGTGCCAGTAGTATAGAAGACAGGGAGCAGTTCTTC. Its protein is CASSIEDREQFF.

This clone turned up a few times. The V call is TRBV20-1, the J call TRBJ1-1, with a possible D match to TRBD1 (6 bases). This CDR3 contains 10 residues. V lost 6 bases and J 9 bases, leaving 11 bases between the germline ends. Per germline, CDR1 DFQATT and CDR2 SNEGSKA (reference sequence). The CDR3 DNA reads TGCAGTGCCCAGGACAGTCAAGCTTTCTTT. Protein: CSAQDSQAFF.

This chain connects TRBV7-3 to TRBJ2-7; 9 bases are a match to TRBD2. CDR1 SGHTA and CDR2 FQGTGA come from the germline V gene. The CDR3 extends over 16 amino acids. Germline trimming cut 1 base from V and 3 bases from J; bases unmatched to any gene: 7. CDR3 bases: TGTGCCAGCAGCTTAATATGGGGACTAGCTTTCTACGAGCAGTACTTC. Amino acid sequence: CASSLIWGLAFYEQYF.